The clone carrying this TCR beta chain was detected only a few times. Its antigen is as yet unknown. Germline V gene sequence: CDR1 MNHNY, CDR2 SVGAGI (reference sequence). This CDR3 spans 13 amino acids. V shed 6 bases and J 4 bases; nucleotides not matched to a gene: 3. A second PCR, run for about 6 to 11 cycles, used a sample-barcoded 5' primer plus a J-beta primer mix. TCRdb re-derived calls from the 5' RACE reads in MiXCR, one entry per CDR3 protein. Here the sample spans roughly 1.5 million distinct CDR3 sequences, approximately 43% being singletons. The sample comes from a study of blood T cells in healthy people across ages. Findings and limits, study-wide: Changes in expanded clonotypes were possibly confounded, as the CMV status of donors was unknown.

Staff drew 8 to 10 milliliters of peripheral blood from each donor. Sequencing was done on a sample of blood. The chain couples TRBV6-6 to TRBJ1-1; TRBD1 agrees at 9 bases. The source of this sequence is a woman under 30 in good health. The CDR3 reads CASRADRGTEAFF. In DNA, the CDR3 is TGTGCCAGCAGAGCGGACAGGGGCACTGAAGCTTTCTTT.